One TCR beta chain is described in this entry. The antigen it binds to is not known. No much larger clone exists at a distance of one base, and base qualities are not known. Collaborating institutions collected whole blood in K2EDTA tubes following their own protocols. For TCRbeta analysis, collaborators shipped samples as frozen whole blood, isolated PBMCs, or DNA extracted from either of those sample types. The data were taken from a study of blood T cell repertoires in COVID-19 (dated by TCRdb to 2020 to 2021). Background on the whole study: Collaborator samples came from the United States, Italy and Spain and covered acute and convalescent phases of COVID-19. The material from the prospective study consisted of cDNA or gDNA derived from T cells, B-cell-depleted T cells, or PBMCs. The dataset comprised deeply sampled blood TCRbeta repertoires from subjects exposed to, actively infected with, or recovered from COVID-19. The repertoires were released in a freely available public database meant as a resource for research on the immune response to SARS-CoV-2. The samples were drawn from two sources: the first 160 participants of the ongoing ImmuneRACE study, and fewer than 1,500 subjects contributed by 6 global collaborators. Sample metadata almost always included a de-identified subject ID, COVID-19 status, age in years and sex. Where available, HLA class I and class II types were obtained from metadata supplied by the sample provider rather than from assay-based typing.

TCRbeta CDR3 regions were amplified from genomic DNA by means of the immunoSEQ Assay, a bias-controlled multiplex PCR. On the study's bioinformatics: The number of nucleated cells in each sample was estimated from the amplification of reference gene primers within the assay. To quantify the absolute abundance of each unique TCRbeta CDR3 rearrangement, sequence reads were collapsed and filtered. For each sample, productive Simpson clonality was calculated as the square root of Simpson's diversity index over productive rearrangements. Drawn from immuneACCESS, this table holds only the in-frame rearrangements with V and J called that TCRdb kept. Clones are partly lost; checked studies trace under half to an unresolved V gene and leave the rest unexplained. For V, J and clone size, that table is used; D and trimming come from the DNA. The sample table holds about 58,000 clones, of which around 79% were seen once. The ten biggest clones cover 4.9% of the sample.

What the research found in general, with its limitations: How much clinical and demographic metadata was included differed by source and by participant, and the metadata was provided uncurated.

Deletion took 6 bases off V and 4 bases off J, with a span of 13 bases between the germline ends. The CDR3 spans 14 residues, from the cysteine through the phenylalanine. The read is trimmed to its CDR3 DNA, 42 bases read in frame from base 1. From the germline V gene, CDR1 is MDHEN and CDR2 is SYDVKM. The chain is assembled from TRBV28 and TRBJ1-3; confidence is insufficient to name the D gene. The sample consisted of peripheral blood. The TCR sequence derives from a human donor in a cohort sampled during active COVID-19. The nucleotides read TGTGCCAGCAGAAAAAGCGTAGGCGGAAACACCATATATTTT. This yields the protein CASRKSVGGNTIYF.